A selection of T cell receptor beta chains follows, all from one sample in a study of cytomegalovirus exposure and HLA in healthy donors. Assay: immunoSEQ multiplex PCR; the TCRdb copy retains only in-frame clones and omits some. The sample consists of under 110,000 clones, around 89% of them appearing once. The sequencing input was PBMCs. The receptors here all came from a woman in her late teens or twenties in good health and CMV-seropositive. The CDR3 runs from the conserved cysteine through the conserved F or W. A D gene is named only where the DNA matches it firmly. The size of a clone is reported for some rows only, either as once, few or many, or as a class for expanded clones.

v_gene	d_gene	j_gene	abundance	CDR3nt	CDR3aa
TRBV10-3	TRBD1	TRBJ1-2	NA	TGTGCCATCAGCGAACCGGGACAGAACTATGGCTACACCTTC	CAISEPGQNYGYTF
TRBV2	TRBD1	TRBJ1-3	NA	TGTGCCAGCACTCCTCCGGTTGGGACAGGGGGCTCTGGAAACACCATATATTTT	CASTPPVGTGGSGNTIYF
TRBV4-1	NA	TRBJ1-1	NA	TGCGCCAGCAGCCTCCGGACTGAGAACACTGAAGCTTTCTTT	CASSLRTENTEAFF
TRBV5-5	NA	TRBJ2-7	once	TGTGCCAGCAGCTTCGCGACAGGCTCCTACGAGCAGTACTTC	CASSFATGSYEQYF
TRBV7-2	NA	TRBJ1-2	NA	TGTGCCAGCAGTCCGGCCTCGGGACTTGGCTACACCTTC	CASSPASGLGYTF
TRBV7-8	NA	TRBJ1-6	NA	TGTGCCAGTCGGGACACCTACCCCCGTGTTTCACCCCTCCACTTT	CASRDTYPRVSPLHF
TRBV27	TRBD1	TRBJ2-2	NA	TGTGCCAGCAGACGGCTGACTGGACAGGGCGGTACCGGGGAGCTGTTTTTT	CASRRLTGQGGTGELFF
TRBV19	NA	TRBJ1-2	NA	TGTGCCAGTAGTACCTCTGTCTCTAACTATGGCTACACCTTC	CASSTSVSNYGYTF
TRBV7-9	TRBD1	TRBJ1-2	NA	TGTGCCAGCAGCCACCAGACAGGGTATGATAACTATGGCTACACCTTC	CASSHQTGYDNYGYTF
TRBV4-3	TRBD1	TRBJ2-3	NA	TGCGCCAGCAGCAGGGGGCTCAGGGGTGTAGCAGATACGCAGTATTTT	CASSRGLRGVADTQYF